The T cell receptor (beta chain) described here comes from a study of cytomegalovirus exposure and HLA in healthy donors. The CDR3 extends over 16 amino acids. Germline V gene data show CDR1 as MDHEN and CDR2 as SYDVKM. Losses at the gene ends were 10 bases for V and 5 bases for J; bases not matched to a gene: 16. General study findings and limits: Cytomegalovirus association was listed for 164 TCR beta chains. Specificity for CMV antigens was confirmed in vitro for three of the CMV-associated chains. For most TCR sequences rarity was the rule, although some public TCRs occurred in many donors.

In the case of this clone: Its antigen is unidentified.

The protocol was immunoSEQ multiplex PCR, while the TCRdb copy is restricted to in-frame clones and leaves out a portion. Altogether some 250,000 clones are present, about 92% being singletons, with the ten largest covering approximately 3%. The chain has TRBV28 and TRBJ2-5, with 10 bases identical to TRBD2. The source of this sequence is a young woman in good health and CMV-seronegative. The sequenced sample was PBMCs. The CDR3 DNA follows: TGTGCCACCTATCGCGATCCGGGACTAGCGAGGGAGACCCAGTACTTC. This encodes CATYRDPGLARETQYF.